Presented here are 17 T cell receptor beta chains from one specimen sequenced in a study of patients and donors after allogeneic stem cell transplantation. Each CDR3 protein is one row after TCRdb ran MiXCR on the RT-PCR reads. The sample shows about a million distinct CDR3 sequences, over 15% of them seen only once. The sequenced material came from blood, either unsorted or a sorted T cell fraction (not recorded which). The receptors were gathered from a human donor who was either an allogeneic HSCT recipient or a stem cell or donor lymphocyte infusion donor (not recorded which). It is not recorded whose cells these are; they may come from a transplant donor.

The sample holds many counts of this clonotype. This chain connects TRBV5-5 to TRBJ2-5, with 7 bases identical to TRBD1. The germline CDR1 and CDR2 sequences are SGHKS and YYEKEE (reference sequence). CDR3 length: 13 residues. The ends lost 3 bases at V and 2 bases at J; junction bases unmatched: 1. The CDR3 sequence: CASSSTGQETQYF. In DNA form, the CDR3 reads TGTGCCAGCAGCTCGACAGGGCAAGAGACCCAGTACTTC.

This clonotype was seen more than once but under ten times. V gene TRBV12-3 or TRBV12-4 combines with J gene TRBJ2-3; TRBD2 matches 10 bases. This CDR3 region has 17 residues. Trimming took 5 bases from V and 4 from J; bases not matched to a gene: 12. The CDR3 loop is CASSPRGSGGASDTQYF. The CDR3, as DNA: TGTGCCAGCAGTCCCCGAGGGAGCGGGGGGGCTTCAGATACGCAGTATTTT.

The rearrangement joins TRBV7-2 to TRBJ1-1; D uncertain. The V end was cut by 5 bases, the J end by 1 base, with 8 bases between. This CDR3 is 13 amino acids long. The V gene's germline CDR1 is SGHTA and CDR2 FQGNSA. Here the CDR3 DNA reads TGTGCCAGCAGCCGTCAATGGAACACTGAAGCTTTCTTT. Translated: CASSRQWNTEAFF.

The V gene is TRBV4-3, the J gene TRBJ2-1, with D maybe TRBD2 (6 bases). CDR1 is LGHNA and CDR2 is YSLEER in the germline V gene. The CDR3 consists of 16 residues. The germline V and J ends were trimmed by 4 bases and 5 bases, with 18 bases remaining between them. This chain's CDR3 is CASSRRVRRENNEQFF. The CDR3 DNA reads as TGCGCCAGCAGCCGTCGAGTGAGGAGGGAAAACAATGAGCAGTTCTTC.

This clonotype showed up just a few times. The rearrangement uses TRBV20-1 and TRBJ2-1; 8 bases map to TRBD2. The ends lost 5 bases at V and 6 bases at J; junction bases unmatched: 12. The CDR3 has 15 residues. Germline V gene data show CDR1 as DFQATT and CDR2 as SNEGSKA (reference sequence). The CDR3 is CSAPLAGLLGNEQFF. CDR3 in DNA: TGCAGTGCTCCCTTAGCGGGACTGCTCGGCAATGAGCAGTTCTTC.

The chain combines TRBV4-1 with TRBJ2-4, with 7 positions matching TRBD1. The CDR3 is 15 amino acids. The trim removed 5 bases at V and 3 bases at J, leaving 7 bases unmatched. Germline values: CDR1 MGHRA, CDR2 YSYEKL. DNA for the CDR3: TGCGCCAGCAGCAGTTGGCAGGGGGTCAAAAACATTCAGTACTTC. Amino acid sequence: CASSSWQGVKNIQYF.

The V call is TRBV5-1, the J call TRBJ1-2, with a possible D match to TRBD1 (6 bases). Trimming took off 1 base at V and 1 base at J, with 11 bases between the two ends. Germline CDR1 and CDR2: SGHRS and YFSETQ. The CDR3 runs 15 residues. CDR3 DNA: TGCGCCAGCAGCTTGTTAGGGGGACATAACTATGGCTACACCTTC. It is translated as CASSLLGGHNYGYTF. The full variable domain, in which reference TRBV5-1 and TRBJ1-2 provide the parts outside the CDR3, is KAGVTQTPRYLIKTRGQQVTLSCSPISGHRSVSWYQQTPGQGLQFLFEYFSETQRNKGNFPGRFSGRQFSNSRSEMNVSTLELGDSALYLCASSLLGGHNYGYTFGSGTRLTVV.

The chain combines TRBV19 with TRBJ2-7, with D perhaps TRBD2 (5 bases). The CDR3 loop spans 14 amino acids. V lost 3 bases and J lost 6, with 15 bases in between. Germline V gene sequence: CDR1 LNHDA, CDR2 SQIVND (reference sequence). CDR3 coding DNA: TGTGCCAGTAGTATTAGAAGGCCTGGAGGCGAGCAGTACTTC. As protein: CASSIRRPGGEQYF. Based on the CDR3 plus reference TRBV19 and TRBJ2-7, the full variable domain is DGGITQSPKYLFRKEGQNVTLSCEQNLNHDAMYWYRQDPGQGLRLIYYSQIVNDFQKGDIAEGYSVSREKKESFPLTVTSAQKNPTAFYLCASSIRRPGGEQYFGPGTRLTVT.

V usage is TRBV12-3 or TRBV12-4 and J usage is TRBJ1-2, with TRBD1 as a possible D gene (6 bases). The CDR3 consists of 15 residues. Trimming removed 3 bases at V and 7 bases at J, with 18 bases between. For the CDR3, the DNA is TGTGCCAGCAGTTTCCATGGTCAGGGGCGTCGTGGCTACACCTTC. Its protein product is CASSFHGQGRRGYTF.

The table lists this clonotype with a few counts. J is TRBJ2-1 and V is TRBV20-1; 7 bases line up with TRBD2. With 8 bases clipped from V and 9 bases from J, the junction kept 7 bases outside the gene matches. CDR1 is DFQATT, CDR2 SNEGSKA, per germline (reference sequence). The CDR3 covers 11 residues. CDR3: CSSGVWGEQFF. The CDR3, as DNA: TGCAGTAGCGGGGTCTGGGGTGAGCAGTTCTTC.

The CDR3 spells CSARAIGGEQYF. The CDR3 DNA reads as TGCAGTGCTAGAGCTATAGGGGGGGAGCAGTACTTC. The chain couples TRBV20-1 to TRBJ2-7; tentatively, D is TRBD1 or TRBD2 (6 bases each). V lost 1 base, J lost 7 bases, and 11 bases lay in between. CDR1 and CDR2 from the germline V gene are DFQATT and SNEGSKA (reference sequence). CDR3 length: 12 residues.

The count of this clonotype is one. This chain connects TRBV5-1 to TRBJ1-2; 9 bases map to TRBD1. V trimming: 4 bases; J trimming: 4 bases; junction bases outside the gene matches: 8. The germline V gene encodes CDR1 SGHRS and CDR2 YFSETQ. The CDR3 totals 15 residues. Here the CDR3 reads CASSPDRGYRYGYTF. The CDR3 bases are TGCGCCAGCAGCCCGGACAGGGGATATCGCTATGGCTACACCTTC.

On this clonotype: Being one base from a much bigger clone, this may be a read error. In nucleotides, the CDR3 is TGTGCCAGCACCGAGGGACTCCGACTTCACACCGGGGAGCTGTTTTTT. Translation gives CASTEGLRLHTGELFF. The chain carries TRBV12-3 or TRBV12-4 and TRBJ2-2, with a tentative D call TRBD2 (6 bases). This CDR3 has 16 amino acids. Trimming took off 7 bases at V and 3 bases at J, with 18 bases between the two ends.

This clonotype was counted a few times. The rearrangement joins TRBV7-2 to TRBJ2-5; D gene unclear. Per germline, CDR1 SGHTA and CDR2 FQGNSA. V was trimmed by 5 bases and J by 0 bases, leaving 10 bases between them. The CDR3 is made up of 14 amino acids. This CDR3 reads CASSAHSYQETQYF. DNA for the CDR3: TGTGCCAGCAGCGCTCACAGCTACCAAGAGACCCAGTACTTC.

CDR3: CAISYGLGRGGNTIYF. The CDR3 nucleotides read TGTGCCATCTCATACGGGCTGGGCAGGGGAGGAAACACCATATATTTT. The chain has TRBV12-3 or TRBV12-4 and TRBJ1-3, with D perhaps TRBD1 (6 bases). The germline V and J ends were trimmed by 10 bases and 4 bases, with 23 bases remaining between them. This CDR3 has 16 residues.

This clonotype was detected only a few times. The chain joins TRBV9 to TRBJ1-5; D not certain. The ends were cut back, 2 bases at V and 0 bases at J, with 6 bases in the middle. There are 14 residues in the CDR3. CDR1 is SGDLS and CDR2 is YYNGEE in the germline V gene. DNA of the CDR3: TGTGCCAGCAGCGTTGATTATAGCAATCAGCCCCAGCATTTT. Translating it yields CASSVDYSNQPQHF.

This rearrangement joins TRBV23-1 to TRBJ1-5; D not resolved. TRBV23-1 is an open reading frame whose function is uncertain. This CDR3 comprises 16 residues. Trimming shortened V by 0 bases and J by 8 bases, and 17 bases separated the two germline ends. CDR3 region: CASSQSKFHWRKPQHF. CDR3 nucleotides: TGCGCCAGCAGTCAATCCAAGTTCCACTGGAGAAAGCCCCAGCATTTT.